This T cell receptor beta chain comes out of a study of control samples from healthy donors and cancer patients. V was pared by 1 base and J by 1 base, with 7 bases of the junction left unmatched. This CDR3 contains 17 residues. Germline lookup yields CDR1 LGHNA and CDR2 YSLEER. The data were produced by immunoSEQ multiplex PCR, yet TCRdb's version contains in-frame clones alone and is incomplete. The data contain roughly 450,000 clones, around 90% of them singletons. Sequenced sample: PBMCs. The chain combines TRBV4-3 with TRBJ2-1, with 7 bases fitting TRBD1. The sequence was obtained from a man aged 35 to 55 with head and neck cancer. In DNA form, the CDR3 reads TGCGCCAGCAGCCAAGGAGGGGGCCGTCGTTCCTACAATGAGCAGTTCTTC. Encoded protein: CASSQGGGRRSYNEQFF.